These 9 T cell receptor beta chains originate from one sample sequenced in a study of shared clonotypes between healthy human individuals. Assay: immunoSEQ multiplex PCR; the TCRdb copy retains only in-frame clones and omits some. This sample yields about 1.1 million clones, of which about 80% are seen a single time; almost 0.9% belongs to the top ten. Sequencing input: memory CD4+ T cells from PBMCs. As for subset: CD45RA-negative fraction. Receptors were obtained from a man aged 18-30 years in good health. Some clones in this sample may be carry-over from other donors' samples.

Only a few counts were recorded for this clone. V is TRBV5-8 and J is TRBJ1-2; D is uncertain. Germline values: CDR1 SGHTS, CDR2 YDEGEE. The CDR3 has 14 amino acids. V lost 4 bases to trimming and J lost 7 bases, with 17 bases between them. CDR3 DNA: TGTGCCAGCAGCATTAACCTTGAGGCGGTTGGCTACACCTTC. This sequence encodes CASSINLEAVGYTF. The complete variable domain, with remaining parts taken from reference TRBV5-8 and TRBJ1-2, reads EAGVTQSPTHLIKTRGQQATLRCSPISGHTSVYWYQQALGLGLQFLLWYDEGEERNRGNFPPRFSGRQFPNYSSELNVNALELEDSALYLCASSINLEAVGYTFGSGTRLTVV.

This chain joins TRBV2 and TRBJ2-1; D is unresolved. Looked up from germline, CDR1 is SNHLY and CDR2 is FYNNEI. The CDR3 sequence is 14 residues long. V dropped 4 bases and J dropped 3 bases, with 10 bases sitting between them. The CDR3 coding sequence is TGTGCCAGCAGTGTTGAAAGTCGCTACAATGAGCAGTTCTTC. This gives the protein CASSVESRYNEQFF.

The J gene is TRBJ2-5, the V gene TRBV11-2; no clear D gene. The CDR3 covers 15 residues. Deletions cut 5 bases from V and 1 base from J, with 14 bases between. Germline CDR1 is SGHAT and CDR2 is FQNNGV. CDR3 nucleotide sequence: TGTGCCAGCAGCCCCCTCGGGCAGCGCCAAGAGACCCAGTACTTC. It is translated as CASSPLGQRQETQYF.

The rearrangement uses TRBV5-1 and TRBJ2-2, with no clear D. Germline V gene data show CDR1 as SGHRS and CDR2 as YFSETQ. CDR3 length: 14 residues. With 0 bases removed from V and 1 base from J, the gap between germline ends came to 4 bases. The CDR3, as DNA: TGCGCCAGCAGCTTGGATCAGAACACCGGGGAGCTGTTTTTT. Its protein is CASSLDQNTGELFF.

Regarding this clone: At the DNA level, this CDR3 is encoded by other sequences in the same sample as well. J is TRBJ2-7 and V is TRBV18, with 8 nucleotides matching TRBD2. Germline CDR1 reads KGHSH; CDR2 reads LQKENI. With 3 bases clipped from V and 2 bases from J, the junction kept 6 bases outside the gene matches. CDR3 length equals 15 residues. The CDR3 nucleotides are TGTGCCAGCTCACCTCCCTCGGGGGGGACCTACGAGCAGTACTTC. This sequence encodes CASSPPSGGTYEQYF.

The chain links TRBV7-2 to TRBJ1-5; the D gene is possibly TRBD1 (5 bases). The CDR3 contains 16 residues. The germline V gene has CDR1 SGHTA and CDR2 FQGNSA. Between the trimmed V and J ends, which lost 1 base and 6 bases, there was a span of 16 bases. Written as DNA, the CDR3 is TGTGCCAGCAGCTTAGTGGGAAGGGGCGCGGGTCAGCCCCAGCATTTT. This codes for CASSLVGRGAGQPQHF.

V usage is TRBV20-1 and J usage is TRBJ1-5; D is unclear. CDR3 size: 11 residues. Germline V gene sequence: CDR1 DFQATT, CDR2 SNEGSKA (reference sequence). The ends were cut back, 3 bases at V and 15 bases at J, with 15 bases in the middle. The CDR3 DNA reads TGCAGTGCTAGGAAAGATCCGATCGGGCATTTT. Protein product: CSARKDPIGHF.

The chain combines TRBV27 with TRBJ2-1; D gene unclear. With 8 bases removed from V and 6 bases from J, the gap between germline ends came to 23 bases. The CDR3 contains 16 residues. CDR1 and CDR2 from the germline V gene are MNHEY and SMNVEV (reference sequence). CDR3 sequence: CASGSVGRNLRNEQFF. The CDR3 DNA is TGTGCCAGCGGCTCCGTCGGGCGCAACCTACGCAATGAGCAGTTCTTC.

The chain is built from TRBV11-2 and TRBJ1-1; 7 bases agree with TRBD1. CDR1 and CDR2 (germline): SGHAT, FQNNGV. V shed 4 bases, J shed 4 bases, and the junction held 9 bases outside the gene matches. This CDR3 comprises 15 residues. This CDR3 is CASSSPTGSVTEAFF. In DNA, the CDR3 is TGTGCCAGCAGCTCCCCGACAGGGTCGGTCACTGAAGCTTTCTTT. Full variable domain (rest looked up from reference TRBV11-2 and TRBJ1-1): EAGVAQSPRYKIIEKRQSVAFWCNPISGHATLYWYQQILGQGPKLLIQFQNNGVVDDSQLPKDRFSAERLKGVDSTLKIQPAKLEDSAVYLCASSSPTGSVTEAFFGQGTRLTVV.